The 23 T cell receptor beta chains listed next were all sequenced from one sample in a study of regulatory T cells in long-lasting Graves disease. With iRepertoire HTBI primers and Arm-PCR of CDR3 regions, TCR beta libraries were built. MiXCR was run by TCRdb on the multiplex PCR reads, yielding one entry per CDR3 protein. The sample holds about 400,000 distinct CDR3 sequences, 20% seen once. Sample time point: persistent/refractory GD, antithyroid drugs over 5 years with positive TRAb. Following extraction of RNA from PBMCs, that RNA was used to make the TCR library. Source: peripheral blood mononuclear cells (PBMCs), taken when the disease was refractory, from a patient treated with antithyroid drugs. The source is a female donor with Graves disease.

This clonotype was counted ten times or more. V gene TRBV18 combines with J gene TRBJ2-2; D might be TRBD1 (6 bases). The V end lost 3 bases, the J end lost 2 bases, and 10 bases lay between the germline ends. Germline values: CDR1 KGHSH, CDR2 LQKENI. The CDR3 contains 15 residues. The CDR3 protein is CASSPSQGNTGELFF. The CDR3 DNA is TGTGCCAGCTCACCCTCACAGGGAAACACCGGGGAGCTGTTTTTT.

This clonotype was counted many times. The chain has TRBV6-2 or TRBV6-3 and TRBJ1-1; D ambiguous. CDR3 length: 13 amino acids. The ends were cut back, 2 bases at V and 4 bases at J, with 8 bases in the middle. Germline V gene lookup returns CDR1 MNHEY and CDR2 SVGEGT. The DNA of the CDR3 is TGTGCCAGCAGTTACCCGGGGATCACTGAAGCTTTCTTT. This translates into CASSYPGITEAFF.

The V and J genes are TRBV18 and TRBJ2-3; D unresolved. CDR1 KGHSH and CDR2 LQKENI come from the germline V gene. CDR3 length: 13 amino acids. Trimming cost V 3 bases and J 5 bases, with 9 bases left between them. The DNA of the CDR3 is TGTGCCAGCTCACCCGAGATACTAGATACGCAGTATTTT. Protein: CASSPEILDTQYF.

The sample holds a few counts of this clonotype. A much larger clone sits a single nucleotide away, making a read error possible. In DNA form, the CDR3 reads TGTGCCAGCAGCCAAGATACGGCGGAGCAGTGCTTC. Translated, it gives CASSQDTAEQCF. The V and J genes are TRBV3-1 and TRBJ2-7; D is unclear. CDR3 length: 12 amino acids. Germline V CDR1 and CDR2: LGHDT, YNNKEL (reference sequence).

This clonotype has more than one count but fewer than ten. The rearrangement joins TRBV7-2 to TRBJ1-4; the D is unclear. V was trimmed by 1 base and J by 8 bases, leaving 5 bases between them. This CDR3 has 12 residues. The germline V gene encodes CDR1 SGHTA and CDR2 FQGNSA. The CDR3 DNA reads TGTGCCAGCAGCTTAGTTCAAGAAAAACTGTTTTTT. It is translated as CASSLVQEKLFF. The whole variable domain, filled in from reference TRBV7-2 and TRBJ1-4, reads GAGVSQSPSNKVTEKGKDVELRCDPISGHTALYWYRQSLGQGLEFLIYFQGNSAPDKSGLPSDRFSAERTGGSVSTLTIQRTQQEDSAVYLCASSLVQEKLFFGSGTQLSVL.

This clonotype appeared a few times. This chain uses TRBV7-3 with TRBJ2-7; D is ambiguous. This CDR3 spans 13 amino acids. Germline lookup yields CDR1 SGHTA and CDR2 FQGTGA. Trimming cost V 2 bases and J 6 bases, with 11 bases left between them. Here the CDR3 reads CASSLGANSEQYF. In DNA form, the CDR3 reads TGTGCCAGCAGCTTAGGCGCCAACTCCGAGCAGTACTTC.

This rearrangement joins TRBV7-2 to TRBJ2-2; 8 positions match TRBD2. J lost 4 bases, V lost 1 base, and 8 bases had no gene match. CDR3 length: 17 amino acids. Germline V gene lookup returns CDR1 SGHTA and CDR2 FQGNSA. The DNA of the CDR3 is TGTGCCAGCAGCTTAGTGGACGGGAGGGACCCCACCGGGGAGCTGTTTTTT. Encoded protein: CASSLVDGRDPTGELFF.

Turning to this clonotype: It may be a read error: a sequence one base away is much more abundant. The CDR3 loop is CAGSPARETQYF. In DNA form, the CDR3 reads TGTGCCGGCAGCCCCGCTCGTGAGACCCAGTACTTC. The chain links TRBV7-2 to TRBJ2-5; D gene ambiguous. This CDR3 region has 12 residues. Germline V gene sequence: CDR1 SGHTA, CDR2 FQGNSA.

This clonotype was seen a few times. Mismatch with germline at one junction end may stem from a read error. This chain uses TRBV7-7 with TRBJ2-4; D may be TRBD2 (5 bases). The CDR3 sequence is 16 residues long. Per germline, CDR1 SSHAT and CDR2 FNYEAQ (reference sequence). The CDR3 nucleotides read TGTGCTAGCAGCTTAGCGTTAGGTCCCCCCGGGGACATTCAGTACTTC. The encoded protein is CASSLALGPPGDIQYF. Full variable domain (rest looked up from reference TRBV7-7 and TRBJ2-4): GAGVSQSPRYKVTKRGQDVTLRCDPISSHATLYWYQQALGQGPEFLTYFNYEAQPDKSGLPSDRFSAERPEGSISTLTIQRTEQRDSAMYRCASSLALGPPGDIQYFGAGTRLSVL.

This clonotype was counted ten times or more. The CDR3 loop reads CASSLGGSGIANTEAFF. The CDR3 DNA is TGTGCCAGCAGTTTGGGCGGCTCGGGGATCGCGAACACTGAAGCTTTCTTT. The chain employs TRBV28 and TRBJ1-1; no reliable D call. The CDR3 sequence is 17 residues long. Per germline, CDR1 MDHEN and CDR2 SYDVKM. Trimming took 3 bases from V and 1 from J, leaving 18 bases between them.

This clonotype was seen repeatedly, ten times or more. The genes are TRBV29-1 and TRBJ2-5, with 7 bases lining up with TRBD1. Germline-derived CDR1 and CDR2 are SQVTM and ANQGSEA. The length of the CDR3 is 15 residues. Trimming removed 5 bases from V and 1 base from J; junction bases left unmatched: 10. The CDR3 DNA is TGCAGCGTTACCCCACAACAGGGGAGCCAAGAGACCCAGTACTTC. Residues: CSVTPQQGSQETQYF. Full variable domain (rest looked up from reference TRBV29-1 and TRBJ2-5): SAVISQKPSRDICQRGTSLTIQCQVDSQVTMMFWYRQQPGQSLTLIATANQGSEATYESGFVIDKFPISRPNLTFSTLTVSNMSPEDSSIYLCSVTPQQGSQETQYFGPGTRLLVL.

CDR3 coding DNA: TGTGCCAGCAGTCCCCCGGGGACCGACGAGGAAGAGCAGTACTTC. Its translation: CASSPPGTDEEEQYF. The V and J genes are TRBV7-9 and TRBJ2-7, with D perhaps given as TRBD1 or TRBD2 (5 bases each). In germline, CDR1 is SEHNR, CDR2 FQNEAQ (reference sequence). Trimming took off 6 bases at V and 7 bases at J, with 22 bases between the two ends. The CDR3 length is 15 residues.

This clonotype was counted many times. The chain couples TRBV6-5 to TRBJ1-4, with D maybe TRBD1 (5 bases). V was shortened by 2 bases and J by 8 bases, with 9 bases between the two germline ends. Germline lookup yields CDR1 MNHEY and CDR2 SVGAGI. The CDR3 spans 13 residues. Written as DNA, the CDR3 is TGTGCCAGCAGTTACACGGGGGGAGAAAAACTGTTTTTT. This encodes CASSYTGGEKLFF.

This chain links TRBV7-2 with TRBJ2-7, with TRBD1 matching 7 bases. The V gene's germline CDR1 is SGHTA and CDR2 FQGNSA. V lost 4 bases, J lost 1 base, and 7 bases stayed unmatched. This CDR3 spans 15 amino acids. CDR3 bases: TGTGCCAGCAGCTCAGACAGGGTGCATTCCTACGAGCAGTACTTC. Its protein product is CASSSDRVHSYEQYF.

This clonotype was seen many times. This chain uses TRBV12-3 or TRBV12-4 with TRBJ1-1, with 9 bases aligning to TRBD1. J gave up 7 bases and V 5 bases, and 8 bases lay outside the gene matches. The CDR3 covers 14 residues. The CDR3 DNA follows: TGTGCCAGCAGTACAACAGGGGGCTATGGTGAAGCTTTCTTT. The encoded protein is CASSTTGGYGEAFF.

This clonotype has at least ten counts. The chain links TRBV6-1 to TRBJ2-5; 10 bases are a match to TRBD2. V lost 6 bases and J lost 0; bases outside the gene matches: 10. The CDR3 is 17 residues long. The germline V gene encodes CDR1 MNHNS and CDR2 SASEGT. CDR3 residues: CASRGGAGTSDQETQYF. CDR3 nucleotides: TGTGCCAGCAGAGGAGGGGCCGGGACTAGCGACCAAGAGACCCAGTACTTC.

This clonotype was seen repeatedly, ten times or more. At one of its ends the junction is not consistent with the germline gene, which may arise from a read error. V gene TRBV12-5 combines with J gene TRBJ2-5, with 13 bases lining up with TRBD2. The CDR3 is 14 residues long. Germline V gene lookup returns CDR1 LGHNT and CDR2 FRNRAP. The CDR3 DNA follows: TGTGCTAGTGGCACAGGACTAGCGGGAGAGTCCCAGTACTTC. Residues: CASGTGLAGESQYF.

The CDR3 coding sequence is TGTGCCAGCAGCTTAGTGGGACAGCCTAATTCACCCCTCCACTTT. Its protein is CASSLVGQPNSPLHF. The chain carries TRBV7-9 and TRBJ1-6; 7 bases match TRBD1. In germline, CDR1 is SEHNR, CDR2 FQNEAQ (reference sequence). Unmatched junction bases numbered 3, after V lost 1 base and J lost 6 bases. CDR3 length: 15 amino acids.

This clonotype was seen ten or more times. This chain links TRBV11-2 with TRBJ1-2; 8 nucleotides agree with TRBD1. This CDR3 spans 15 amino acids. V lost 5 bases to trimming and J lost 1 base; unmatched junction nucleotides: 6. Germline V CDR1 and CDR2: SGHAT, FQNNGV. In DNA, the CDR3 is TGTGCCAGCAGCCTATCGACAGGGGTTAACTATGGCTACACCTTC. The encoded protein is CASSLSTGVNYGYTF.

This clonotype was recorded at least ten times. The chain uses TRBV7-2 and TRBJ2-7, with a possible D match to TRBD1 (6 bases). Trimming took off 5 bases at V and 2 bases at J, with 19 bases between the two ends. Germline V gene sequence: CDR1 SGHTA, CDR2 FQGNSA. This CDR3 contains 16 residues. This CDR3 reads CASSRRQGFITYEQYF. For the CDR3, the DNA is TGTGCCAGCAGCCGGCGTCAGGGGTTCATCACCTACGAGCAGTACTTC.

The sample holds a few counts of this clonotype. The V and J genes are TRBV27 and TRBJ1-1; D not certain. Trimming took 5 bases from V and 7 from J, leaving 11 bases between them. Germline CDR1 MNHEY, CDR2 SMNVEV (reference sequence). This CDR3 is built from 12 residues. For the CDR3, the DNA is TGTGCCAGCAGTGGGGAAAGTGGTGAAGCTTTCTTT. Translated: CASSGESGEAFF.

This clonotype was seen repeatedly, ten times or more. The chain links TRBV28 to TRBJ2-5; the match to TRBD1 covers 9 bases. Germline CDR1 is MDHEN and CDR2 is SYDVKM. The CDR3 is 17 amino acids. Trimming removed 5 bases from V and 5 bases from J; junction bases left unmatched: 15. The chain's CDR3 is CASSQPRTGVTWETQYF. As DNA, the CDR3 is TGTGCCAGCAGTCAACCCCGGACAGGGGTGACGTGGGAGACCCAGTACTTC.

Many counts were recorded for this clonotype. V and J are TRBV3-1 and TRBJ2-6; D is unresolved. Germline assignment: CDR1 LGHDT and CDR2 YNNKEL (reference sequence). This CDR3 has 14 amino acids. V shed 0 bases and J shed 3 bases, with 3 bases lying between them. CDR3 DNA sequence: TGTGCCAGCAGCCAAGAAGGTGGGGCCAACGTCCTGACTTTC. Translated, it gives CASSQEGGANVLTF.